This T cell receptor (beta chain) was recorded in a study of cytomegalovirus exposure and HLA in healthy donors. Turning to this clone: The target antigen is unknown.

Study outcomes and limitations: The Asian-associated ancestry cluster reportedly had fewer N-insertions than the approximately 670-donor mean in a later analysis. Using the classifier, cytomegalovirus status was reportedly diagnosed with high specificity and sensitivity. One variant, a missense change in DCLRE1C, was linked in a later analysis to TCR beta V- and J-gene trimming. TCR beta chains numbering about 160 were designated cytomegalovirus-associated.

The PCR made use of 60 Vbeta and 13 Jbeta primers. TCRdb keeps only in-frame clones here, not all; method: immunoSEQ multiplex PCR. The sample contains about 180,000 clones, more than 65% of which appear only once. V dropped 10 bases and J dropped 0 bases, with 9 bases sitting between them. Germline CDR1 and CDR2: ENHRY and SYGVKD. The CDR3 contains 13 residues. The clonotype was recovered from a woman in her twenties or thirties in good health and CMV-seropositive. The sample taken for sequencing was PBMCs. The chain uses TRBV10-3 and TRBJ1-4; D perhaps matches TRBD1 (5 bases). CDR3 in amino acids: CATATATNEKLFF. CDR3 nucleotides: TGTGCCACAGCGACAGCAACTAATGAAAAACTGTTTTTT.